Each of the 10 T cell receptor beta chains below was sequenced from the same sample in a study of blood T cell repertoires in COVID-19. Sequencing was performed with immunoSEQ multiplex PCR; in TCRdb, only in-frame clones are kept and a portion is missing. This table has under 200,000 clones, 83% appearing once. Sequenced sample: peripheral blood. The receptor source for this set is a woman of 80 years or more with acute or convalescent COVID-19.

This chain uses TRBV29-1 with TRBJ2-7, with 12 nucleotides matching TRBD2. V shed 6 bases, J shed 6 bases, and the junction held 9 bases outside the gene matches. This CDR3 region has 14 residues. CDR1 and CDR2 (germline): SQVTM, ANQGSEA. The CDR3 protein is CSVQTSGGLGEQYF. The CDR3 coding sequence is TGCAGCGTGCAAACTAGCGGGGGGCTCGGCGAGCAGTACTTC.

J is TRBJ2-7 and V is TRBV19, with a possible D match to TRBD1 (6 bases). This CDR3 is 14 amino acids long. CDR1 and CDR2 (germline): LNHDA, SQIVND (reference sequence). Trimming left V 6 bases short and J 3 bases short, with 15 bases between. The CDR3 sequence is CASSKTGLDYEQYF. The DNA of the CDR3 is TGTGCCAGTAGCAAAACAGGGTTAGACTACGAGCAGTACTTC.

The rearrangement uses TRBV2 and TRBJ2-2; 12 bases fit TRBD1. J lost 4 bases, V lost 5 bases, and 8 bases had no gene match. CDR1 is SNHLY, CDR2 FYNNEI, per germline. This CDR3 has 17 residues. The CDR3 DNA reads TGTGCCAGCAGTCGGGACAGGGGGCTACCTCCCACCGGGGAGCTGTTTTTT. It is translated as CASSRDRGLPPTGELFF.

The gene calls are TRBV6-2 or TRBV6-3 and TRBJ1-5, with no clear D. CDR3 size: 16 residues. Per the germline V gene, CDR1 is MNHEY and CDR2 is SVGEGT. V dropped 5 bases and J dropped 6 bases, with 20 bases sitting between them. The CDR3 bases are TGTGCCAGCAGTCGCCGGTGGGCACCGAGGGCTCAGCCCCAGCATTTT. Amino acid sequence: CASSRRWAPRAQPQHF.

This clone was seen once. This chain links TRBV14 with TRBJ2-3; D gene uncertain. V dropped 4 bases and J dropped 0 bases, with 8 bases sitting between them. CDR1 and CDR2 from the germline V gene are SGHDN and FVKESK. The CDR3 runs to 14 residues. CDR3 amino acids: CASSLTISTDTQYF. Here the CDR3 DNA reads TGTGCCAGCAGCCTCACTATAAGCACAGATACGCAGTATTTT. Full variable domain (remainder filled in from reference TRBV14 and TRBJ2-3): EAGVTQFPSHSVIEKGQTVTLRCDPISGHDNLYWYRRVMGKEIKFLLHFVKESKQDESGMPNNRFLAERTGGTYSTLKVQPAELEDSGVYFCASSLTISTDTQYFGPGTRLTVL.

This chain uses TRBV9 with TRBJ2-5, with D possibly matching TRBD2 (5 bases). V shed 2 bases and J shed 5 bases, with 13 bases lying between them. There are 14 residues in the CDR3. The V gene's germline CDR1 is SGDLS and CDR2 YYNGEE. The CDR3 protein is CASSVGVAQETQYF. DNA of the CDR3: TGTGCCAGCAGCGTCGGGGTAGCGCAGGAGACCCAGTACTTC.

The rearrangement uses TRBV27 and TRBJ2-1; the match to TRBD2 covers 15 bases. Per the germline V gene, CDR1 is MNHEY and CDR2 is SMNVEV (reference sequence). J was trimmed by 4 bases and V by 6 bases; bases with no gene match: 16. The CDR3 covers 20 residues. This CDR3 is CASSPWSPGTSGGMYNEQFF. The CDR3 coding sequence is TGTGCCAGCAGCCCCTGGAGCCCTGGGACTAGCGGGGGGATGTACAATGAGCAGTTCTTC.

This clone was seen a single time. J is TRBJ1-2 and V is TRBV12-3 or TRBV12-4; tentative D call: TRBD1 (5 bases). V was clipped by 2 bases and J by 5 bases, with 9 bases between them. This CDR3 is 13 amino acids long. The CDR3: CASSLSTAYGYTF. CDR3 sequence (DNA): TGTGCCAGCAGTTTATCGACAGCTTATGGCTACACCTTC.

This chain joins TRBV15 and TRBJ1-5; no definite D call. This CDR3 comprises 16 residues. V was pared by 0 bases and J by 6 bases, with 15 bases between. Germline loops: CDR1 LNHNV, CDR2 YYDKDF (reference sequence). DNA for the CDR3: TGTGCCACCAGCAGAGATATATTCGCGGGTCGTCAGCCCCAGCATTTT. Residues: CATSRDIFAGRQPQHF.

This clone was seen a handful of times. The rearrangement joins TRBV11-3 to TRBJ2-2; the D is unclear. This CDR3 is 14 amino acids long. CDR1 and CDR2 (germline): SGHNT, YENEEA. V lost 1 base and J lost 7, with 10 bases in between. CDR3 nucleotide sequence: TGTGCCAGCAGCTTAGGGTCCTACGGCGGGGAGCTGTTTTTT. This gives the protein CASSLGSYGGELFF.